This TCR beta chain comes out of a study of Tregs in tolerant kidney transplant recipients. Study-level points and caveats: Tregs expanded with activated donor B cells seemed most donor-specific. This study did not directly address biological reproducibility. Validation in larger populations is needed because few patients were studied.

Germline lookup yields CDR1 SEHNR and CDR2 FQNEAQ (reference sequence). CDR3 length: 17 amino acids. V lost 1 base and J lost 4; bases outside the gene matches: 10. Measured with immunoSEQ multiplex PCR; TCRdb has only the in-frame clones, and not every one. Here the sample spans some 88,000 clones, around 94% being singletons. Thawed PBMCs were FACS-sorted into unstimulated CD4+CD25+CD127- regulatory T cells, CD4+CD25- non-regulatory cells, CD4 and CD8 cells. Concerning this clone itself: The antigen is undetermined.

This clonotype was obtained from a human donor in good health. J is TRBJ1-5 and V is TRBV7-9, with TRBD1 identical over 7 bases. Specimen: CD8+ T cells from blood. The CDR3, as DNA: TGTGCCAGCAGCTTAGGGTACCAGGGGGGCCGTAATCAGCCCCAGCATTTT. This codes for CASSLGYQGGRNQPQHF.